These T cell receptor beta chains were read from a single sample in a study of blood T cell repertoires in COVID-19. Assay used: immunoSEQ multiplex PCR; TCRdb lists only in-frame clones, some missing. The table lists about 230,000 clones, roughly 88% of them singletons. Material for sequencing was peripheral blood. The source of these receptors is a man aged 40-49 years who had recovered from COVID-19. Both conserved end residues are part of each CDR3. The size entry is marked missing in some rows and otherwise reads once, few, many or a size class.

NA,14,TRBV6-5,CATKLGGTNYGYTF
NA,16,TRBV9,CASSPGLAPSSGELFF
NA,19,TRBV7-2,CASSLSGTSGRALPYEQYF
few,15,TRBV5-1,CASSQTGGWNTEAFF
few,11,TRBV11-3,CASSSENEQFF
few,16,TRBV2,CASNRDRGFDNEKLFF
once,13,TRBV18,CASSAKTSVEQYF
few,14,TRBV7-2,CASSFGQGGSPLHF
few,17,TRBV15,CATSRAVVRGLDTEAFF
once,12,TRBV5-6,CASSLSSSPLHF
NA,16,TRBV5-1,CASSPGTMATNEKLFF
NA,14,TRBV9,CASTGGGPRGEQFF